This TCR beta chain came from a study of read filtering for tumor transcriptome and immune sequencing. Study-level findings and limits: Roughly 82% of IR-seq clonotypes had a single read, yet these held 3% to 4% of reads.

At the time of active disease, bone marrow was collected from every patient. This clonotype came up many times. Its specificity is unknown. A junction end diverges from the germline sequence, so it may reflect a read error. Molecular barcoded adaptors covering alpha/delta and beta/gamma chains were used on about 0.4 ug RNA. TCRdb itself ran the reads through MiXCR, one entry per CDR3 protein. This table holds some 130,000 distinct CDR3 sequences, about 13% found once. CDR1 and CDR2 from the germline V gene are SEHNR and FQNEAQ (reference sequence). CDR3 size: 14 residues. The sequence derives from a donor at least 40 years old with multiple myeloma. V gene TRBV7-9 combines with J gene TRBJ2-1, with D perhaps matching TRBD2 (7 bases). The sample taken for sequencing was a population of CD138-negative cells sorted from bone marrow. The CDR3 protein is CASSLGGAYDEQFF. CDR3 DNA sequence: TGTGCCAGCAGCTTGGGGGGGGCCTACGATGAGCAGTTCTTC.